A selection of T cell receptor beta chains follows, all from one sample in a study of CD8+CD57+ T cells in acquired aplastic anemia. TCRdb independently ran MiXCR on the reads; one entry per CDR3 protein. Here the sample spans 95,000 to 150,000 distinct CDR3 sequences, about 40% being singletons. Sequenced material: sorted CD4+, CD8+, or CD8+CD57+ T cells (not recorded which) from PBMCs. These receptors all come from a human donor with aplastic anemia. Each CDR3 is given with its conserved first and last residue. D genes are given only for firm matches. Size tells how often a clone was seen (once, few, many) or the class of an expanded clone, and some rows leave it out.

j_gene	d_gene	v_gene	abundance	CDR3nt	CDR3aa
TRBJ2-3	TRBD2	TRBV20-1	many	TGCAGTGCCTGTCCCGTGACTAGCGGGGGGTTAACAGATACGCAGTATTTT	CSACPVTSGGLTDTQYF
TRBJ1-1	NA	TRBV7-3	many	TGTGCCAGCAGCTTACAAGGTTGGGACACTGAAGCTTTCTTT	CASSLQGWDTEAFF
TRBJ2-7	NA	TRBV7-2	many	TGTGCCAGCAGCTTCGGGACTCCGACCTACGAGCAGTACTTC	CASSFGTPTYEQYF
TRBJ1-5	TRBD1	TRBV2	NA	TGTGCCAGCAGCCGAACAGGGGGACAGCCCCAGCATTTT	CASSRTGGQPQHF
TRBJ1-5	NA	TRBV28	NA	TGTGCCAGCAGTTACGGGGTTCTCAGGAATCAGCCCCAGCATTTT	CASSYGVLRNQPQHF
TRBJ2-7	NA	TRBV6-1	many	TGTGCCAGCACGGAGGGGGGCCACTCCTACGAGCAGTACTTC	CASTEGGHSYEQYF
TRBJ1-1	TRBD1	TRBV2	many	TGTGCCAGCAGGAGAGGGGGCATCAGCACTGAAGCTTTCTTT	CASRRGGISTEAFF
TRBJ2-3	TRBD1	TRBV6-2/TRBV6-3	NA	TGTGCCAGCAGTTGGGGGACAGCAGAATCAGATACGCAGTATTTT	CASSWGTAESDTQYF
TRBJ2-2	NA	TRBV5-1	many	TGCGCCAGCAGCTTGACAGGGAAAAACACCGGGGAGCTGTTTTTT	CASSLTGKNTGELFF
TRBJ1-2	NA	TRBV11-3	NA	TGTGCCAGCAGCGCGTCAGCTAACTATGGCTACACCTTC	CASSASANYGYTF
TRBJ2-2	TRBD1	TRBV29-1	NA	TGCAGCGCCGGGACAGGCAGCACCGGGGAGCTGTTTTTT	CSAGTGSTGELFF
TRBJ1-2	NA	TRBV10-3	few	TGTGCCATCAGTGTGGGCCGCGCTTCCAACTATGGCTACACCTTC	CAISVGRASNYGYTF
TRBJ1-1	NA	TRBV12-3/TRBV12-4	NA	TGTGCCAGCAGTGCAGCAGGTGAAGCTTTCTTT	CASSAAGEAFF
TRBJ1-4	NA	TRBV10-3	NA	TGTGCCACAAGGGGGGAAACGCAGGGCGAAAAACTGTTTTTT	CATRGETQGEKLFF
TRBJ2-1	TRBD2	TRBV10-1	NA	TGCGCCAGCAGGACTAGCGGGGGCCTTAACAATGAGCAGTTCTTC	CASRTSGGLNNEQFF
TRBJ2-5	TRBD2	TRBV7-9	NA	TGTGCCAGCAGCTTAGGGGTAGCGGGAAGGGAAGAGACCCAGTACTTC	CASSLGVAGREETQYF
TRBJ1-6	NA	TRBV10-2	NA	TGCGCCAGCAGTGAGAGGTGGGGCGGACATAATTCACCCCTCCACTTT	CASSERWGGHNSPLHF
TRBJ2-5	TRBD2	TRBV20-1	many	TGCAGTGCCAGGGGGAGACTTACGCGGGGGGGCAGGGAGACCCAGTACTTC	CSARGRLTRGGRETQYF
TRBJ2-7	TRBD2	TRBV29-1	NA	TGCAGCGTTGAGACTAGCGGCTACGAGCAGTACTTC	CSVETSGYEQYF
TRBJ1-6	NA	TRBV20-1	many	TGCAGTGTTAGACAAGGGGTAAATTCACCCCTCCACTTT	CSVRQGVNSPLHF
TRBJ1-2	NA	TRBV12-3/TRBV12-4	many	TGTGCCAGCAGTTTAAATCTGGGAGGCTACACCTTC	CASSLNLGGYTF
TRBJ1-6	NA	TRBV20-1	many	TGCAGTGCTAGGGCGGGGGACTATAATTCACCCCTCCACTTT	CSARAGDYNSPLHF
TRBJ1-1	TRBD1	TRBV19	many	TGTGCCAGTAGTCTGAGAGACAGGGGTAACACTGAAGCTTTCTTT	CASSLRDRGNTEAFF
TRBJ2-1	TRBD1	TRBV6-2/TRBV6-3	few	TGTGCCAGCAGTTACGCCGGGACAGAAAACAATGAGCAATTCTTC	CASSYAGTENNEQFF
TRBJ2-7	NA	TRBV5-4	NA	TGTGCCAGCAGCCAGCCGGGAAACTCCTACGAGCTGTACTTC	CASSQPGNSYELYF
TRBJ1-3	NA	TRBV24-1	many	TGTGCCACCAGTGATTCTCTACAGGGTGGCGCCATATATTTT	CATSDSLQGGAIYF
TRBJ1-5	NA	TRBV20-1	many	TGCAGTGCTAGGGTGAGTGATCAGAGCAATCAGCCCCAGCATTTT	CSARVSDQSNQPQHF
TRBJ2-3	NA	TRBV4-2	few	TGTGCCAGCAGCCCCCGACCGGGGGCGGCTAGCACAGATACGCAGTATTTT	CASSPRPGAASTDTQYF
TRBJ1-6	NA	TRBV25-1	many	TGTGCCAGCAGTGAGACTCCTCTAGGAGGATCACCCCTCCACTTT	CASSETPLGGSPLHF
TRBJ1-4	NA	TRBV20-1	many	TGCAGTGCTCCTACGGACCTGGGGGAAAAACTGTTTTTT	CSAPTDLGEKLFF
TRBJ1-5	NA	TRBV19	many	TGTGCCAGTAGTATTCTCAGGGAAAGCAATCAGCCCCAGCATTTT	CASSILRESNQPQHF
TRBJ2-5	NA	TRBV6-5	many	TGTGCCAGCAGTTACTCCTGGGCCCGGGAGACCCAGTACTTC	CASSYSWARETQYF
TRBJ2-5	TRBD1	TRBV12-5	many	TGTGCTAGTGGTTTTAAAGACAGGGCGTCGCAGGAGACCCAGTACTTC	CASGFKDRASQETQYF
TRBJ1-1	NA	TRBV15	NA	TGTGCCACCAGCAGGGCAGACCGGCAAACTGAAGCTTTCTTT	CATSRADRQTEAFF
TRBJ2-7	NA	TRBV10-3	NA	TGTGCCACCTCCGGGACGCGGACAACCTACGAGCAGTACTTC	CATSGTRTTYEQYF
TRBJ1-1	NA	TRBV10-3	NA	TGTGCCACCGGAGGGACTTTTGCTTTCTTT	CATGGTFAFF
TRBJ2-1	TRBD1	TRBV4-1	many	TGCGCCAGCAGCCATGATGGACAGGGGCCCTACAATGAGCAGTTCTTC	CASSHDGQGPYNEQFF
TRBJ2-3	TRBD2	TRBV5-1	many	TGCGCCAGCAGCTTGGGTAGCGGGGGGGAAGATACGCAGTATTTT	CASSLGSGGEDTQYF
TRBJ1-1	NA	TRBV7-8	many	TGTGCCAGCAGCCCCCGGACAGATCCACTCACTGAAGCTTTCTTT	CASSPRTDPLTEAFF
TRBJ1-3	TRBD1	TRBV6-1	many	TGTGCCAGCAGCCGGACAGGGGAGGTTGGAAACACCATATATTTT	CASSRTGEVGNTIYF
TRBJ2-2	NA	TRBV19	once	TGTGCCAGTAGTCGAGCGGGCACGAACACCGGGGAGCTGTTTTTT	CASSRAGTNTGELFF
TRBJ1-1	NA	TRBV20-1	many	TGCAGTGCCCCGAGGGTTGAGGGGCCGAACACTGAAGCTTTCTTT	CSAPRVEGPNTEAFF
TRBJ1-6	NA	TRBV12-3/TRBV12-4	many	TGTGCCAGCAGCCCCCCAGGGGATAATTCACCCCTCCACTTT	CASSPPGDNSPLHF
TRBJ2-7	NA	TRBV7-9	many	TGTGCCAGCAGCTCTGACCGGGACATCTCCTACGAGCAGTACTTC	CASSSDRDISYEQYF
TRBJ1-2	TRBD1	TRBV5-6	many	TGTGCCAGCAGCCCCGGGACAGGGCATGGCTACACCTTC	CASSPGTGHGYTF
TRBJ2-3	NA	TRBV20-1	NA	TGCAGTGCCAGCAGCCAGTACTTCACAGATACGCAGTATTTT	CSASSQYFTDTQYF